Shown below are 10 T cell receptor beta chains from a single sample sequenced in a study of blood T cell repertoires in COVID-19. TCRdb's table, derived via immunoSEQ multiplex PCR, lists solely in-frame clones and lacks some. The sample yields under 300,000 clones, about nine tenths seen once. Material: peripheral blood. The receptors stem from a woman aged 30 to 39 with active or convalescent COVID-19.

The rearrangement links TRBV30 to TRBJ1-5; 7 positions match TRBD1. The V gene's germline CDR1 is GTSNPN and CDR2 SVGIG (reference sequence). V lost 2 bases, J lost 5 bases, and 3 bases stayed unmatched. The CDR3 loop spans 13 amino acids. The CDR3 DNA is TGTGCCTGGAGTTCCGGACAGGATCAGCCCCAGCATTTT. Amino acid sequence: CAWSSGQDQPQHF. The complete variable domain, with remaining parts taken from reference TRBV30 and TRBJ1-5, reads SQTIHQWPATLVQPVGSPLSLECTVEGTSNPNLYWYRQAAGRGLQLLFYSVGIGQISSEVPQNLSASRPQDRQFILSSKKLLLSDSGFYLCAWSSGQDQPQHFGDGTRLSIL.

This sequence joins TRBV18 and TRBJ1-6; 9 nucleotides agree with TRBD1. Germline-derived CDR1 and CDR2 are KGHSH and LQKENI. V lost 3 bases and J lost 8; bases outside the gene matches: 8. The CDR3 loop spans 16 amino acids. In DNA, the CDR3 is TGTGCCAGCTCACCCCTCGGGACAGGGAGAGATTCACCCCTCCACTTT. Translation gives CASSPLGTGRDSPLHF.

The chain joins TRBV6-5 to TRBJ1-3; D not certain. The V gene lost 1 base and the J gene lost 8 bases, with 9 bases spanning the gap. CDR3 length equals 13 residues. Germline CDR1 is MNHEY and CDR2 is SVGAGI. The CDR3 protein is CASSYWIGHTIYF. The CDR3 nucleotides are TGTGCCAGCAGTTACTGGATTGGGCACACCATATATTTT.

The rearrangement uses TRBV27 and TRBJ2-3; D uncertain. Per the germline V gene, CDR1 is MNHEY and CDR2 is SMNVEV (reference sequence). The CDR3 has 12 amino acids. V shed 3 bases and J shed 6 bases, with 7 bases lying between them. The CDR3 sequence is CASSFSGDTQYF. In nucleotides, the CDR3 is TGTGCCAGCAGTTTCTCCGGGGATACGCAGTATTTT.

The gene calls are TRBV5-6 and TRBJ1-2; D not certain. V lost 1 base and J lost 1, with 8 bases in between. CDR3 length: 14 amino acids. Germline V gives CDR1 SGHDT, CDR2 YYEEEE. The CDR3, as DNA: TGTGCCAGCAGCTTGAGAGAAGTTAACTATGGCTACACCTTC. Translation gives CASSLREVNYGYTF.

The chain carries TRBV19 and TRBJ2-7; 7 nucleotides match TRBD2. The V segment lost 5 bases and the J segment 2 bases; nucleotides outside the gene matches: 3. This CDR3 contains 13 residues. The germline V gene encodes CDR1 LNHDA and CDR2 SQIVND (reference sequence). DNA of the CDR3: TGTGCCAGTAGTGCAGGACTAGCCTACGAGCAGTACTTC. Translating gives CASSAGLAYEQYF.

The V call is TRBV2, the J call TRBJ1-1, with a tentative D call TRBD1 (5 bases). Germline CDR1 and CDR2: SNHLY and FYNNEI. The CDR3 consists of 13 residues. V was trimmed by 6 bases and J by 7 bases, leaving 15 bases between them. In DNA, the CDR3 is TGTGCCAGCAGCCTCAGGGATCGGAGTGAAGCTTTCTTT. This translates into CASSLRDRSEAFF. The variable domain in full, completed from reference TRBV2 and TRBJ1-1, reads EPEVTQTPSHQVTQMGQEVILRCVPISNHLYFYWYRQILGQKVEFLVSFYNNEISEKSEIFDDQFSVERPDGSNFTLKIRSTKLEDSAMYFCASSLRDRSEAFFGQGTRLTVV.

CDR3 sequence: CASSQAPFWAGGGNAYGYTF. CDR3 DNA sequence: TGTGCCAGCAGCCAAGCTCCTTTTTGGGCAGGGGGCGGGAATGCCTATGGCTACACCTTC. The chain joins TRBV3-1 (or the pseudogene TRBV3-2) to TRBJ1-2; 8 nucleotides align to TRBD1. This CDR3 is 20 amino acids long. The ends lost 1 base at V and 4 bases at J; junction bases unmatched: 20. Germline assignment: CDR1 LGHDT and CDR2 YNNKEL (reference sequence).

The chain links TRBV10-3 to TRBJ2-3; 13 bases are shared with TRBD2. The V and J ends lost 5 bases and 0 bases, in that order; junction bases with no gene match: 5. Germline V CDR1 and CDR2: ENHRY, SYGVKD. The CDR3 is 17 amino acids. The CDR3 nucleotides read TGTGCCATCAGTCCCGGGACTAGCGGGGTAAGCACAGATACGCAGTATTTT. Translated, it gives CAISPGTSGVSTDTQYF.

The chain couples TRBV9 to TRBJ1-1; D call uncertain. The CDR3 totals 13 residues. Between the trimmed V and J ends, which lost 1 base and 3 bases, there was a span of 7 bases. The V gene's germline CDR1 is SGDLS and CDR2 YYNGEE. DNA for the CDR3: TGTGCCAGCAGCGTAATCACGGACACTGAAGCTTTCTTT. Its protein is CASSVITDTEAFF.